A single T cell receptor beta chain is shown here with its context. This clone has just one count. The antigen it binds to is not known. There are no base qualities to consult, and no much larger clone falls within one base. Collaborating institutions collected whole blood in K2EDTA tubes following their own protocols. For TCRbeta analysis, collaborators shipped samples in one of three forms: frozen whole blood, isolated PBMCs, or DNA extracted from either of those sample types. The sample originates from a study of blood T cell repertoires in COVID-19 (dated by TCRdb to 2020 to 2022). Notes on the research overall: Collaborator samples came from the United States, Italy and Spain and covered acute and convalescent phases of COVID-19. Deeply sampled blood TCRbeta repertoires from subjects exposed to, actively infected with, or recovered from COVID-19 were included in the dataset. The repertoires were made available in a free public database intended to serve as a resource for research on the immune response to SARS-CoV-2. The sample metadata nearly always contained a de-identified subject ID, COVID-19 status, age in years and sex. The material from the prospective study consisted of cDNA or gDNA derived from T cells, B-cell-depleted T cells, or PBMCs. The samples were drawn from two sources: the first 160 participants of the ongoing ImmuneRACE study, and 1,000 to 1,500 subjects contributed by 6 global collaborators. Where available, HLA class I and class II types were taken from metadata supplied by the sample provider and were not determined by assay-based typing.

The CDR1 and CDR2 encoded by the germline V gene are MGHDK and SYGVNS. Deletion took 2 bases off V and 3 bases off J, with a span of 9 bases between the germline ends. Its CDR3 holds 14 amino acids, cysteine through phenylalanine. The retained sequence is limited to the CDR3, 42 bases, with the frame set at the first base. TCRbeta CDR3 regions were amplified from genomic DNA using the immunoSEQ Assay, a bias-controlled multiplex PCR. In the paper's pipeline: Within the assay, amplification of reference gene primers was used to estimate how many nucleated cells each sample contained. Sequence reads were collapsed and filtered to measure the absolute abundance of every unique TCRbeta CDR3 rearrangement. For each sample, productive Simpson clonality was calculated as the square root of Simpson's diversity index over productive rearrangements. TCRdb's version of the immuneACCESS table is confined to in-frame rearrangements and falls short of the full clone set. An unresolved V gene accounts for under half of the shortfall where checked; the remainder is of unknown origin. V and J calls and clone size are given by that table; D and trimming were obtained from the DNA. The sample table holds 250,000 or so clones, of which roughly 87% were seen once. 0.8% of the sample rests with the top ten.

General conclusions and limits of the study: Clinical and demographic metadata were provided uncurated, with the amount varying by source and participant.

The rearranged segments are TRBV25-1 and TRBJ2-3; possibly the D gene is TRBD1, per 6 matching bases. What was sequenced was peripheral blood. The origin of this receptor is a woman in her 30s with acute or convalescent COVID-19. The DNA sequence is TGTGCCAGCAGTGAACAGGGGCTTACAGATACGCAGTATTTT. This yields the protein CASSEQGLTDTQYF.